This TCR beta chain was identified during a study of cytomegalovirus exposure and HLA in healthy donors. Study findings and constraints: The study recorded about 150 TCR beta chains that were cytomegalovirus-associated. Later on, an analysis showed TCR association rates differing by HLA locus, with DRB1 the most and HLA-C the fewest. Later analysis suggested most CMV-associated TCR beta chains were HLA-restricted. Previous analysis showed most TCR beta V segments were productive about 87% or about 30% of the time.

A remark on this clone: The antigen is undetermined.

With 4 bases clipped from V and 4 bases from J, the junction kept 6 bases outside the gene matches. The CDR3 length is 15 residues. CDR1 and CDR2 (germline): SGHTA, FQGTGA. Primers for the PCR totalled 60 Vbeta and 13 Jbeta. Assay: immunoSEQ multiplex PCR; the TCRdb copy retains only in-frame clones and omits some. The table shows some 85,000 clones, with nearly 80% occurring only once. The genes are TRBV7-3 and TRBJ2-3; TRBD1 matches 9 bases. This clonotype was obtained from a middle-aged woman in good health and CMV-seropositive. Sequencing input: PBMCs. The CDR3: CASSSTGQGADTQYF. CDR3 in DNA: TGTGCCAGCAGCTCGACGGGACAGGGAGCAGATACGCAGTATTTT. Full variable domain (missing parts from reference TRBV7-3 and TRBJ2-3): GAGVSQTPSNKVTEKGKYVELRCDPISGHTALYWYRQSLGQGPEFLIYFQGTGAADDSGLPNDRFFAVRPEGSVSTLKIQRTERGDSAVYLCASSSTGQGADTQYFGPGTRLTVL.